This TCR beta chain was observed in a study of shared clonotypes between healthy human individuals. Study context: CD8 memory received one plate per donor, CD8 naive two, CD4 memory three and CD4 naive three. The study's findings and limits: It was observed that 4% to 6% of naive CD4 clonotypes were shared across a handful of donors.

Points on this clone: As yet, its antigen is unknown.

The V and J ends lost 1 base and 9 bases respectively, with 11 bases between them. CDR1 SGDLS and CDR2 YYNGEE come from the germline V gene. The CDR3 loop spans 13 amino acids. Sorted subsets were amplified in replicate PCRs using around 0.2 ug DNA, some 31,000 T cell genomes. Study processing details: Filtering differed since immunoSEQ provided only junctions, with no quality scores. The protocol was immunoSEQ multiplex PCR, while the TCRdb copy is restricted to in-frame clones and leaves out a portion. The V and J calls and clone size come from that table; D and trimming were worked out from the DNA. The sample records approximately 2.1 million clones, approximately 93% being singletons.

V gene TRBV9 combines with J gene TRBJ2-1; D perhaps matches TRBD1 (5 bases). This receptor was taken from a man between 18 and 35 years old in good health. Some clones in this sample may be carry-over from other donors' samples. Input material: naive CD4+ T cells from PBMCs. The subset denotes: CD45RA+ positively selected. The CDR3 region has the DNA TGTGCCAGCAGCGTAAATCAGGGTAGTGAGCAGTTCTTC. Its protein is CASSVNQGSEQFF.